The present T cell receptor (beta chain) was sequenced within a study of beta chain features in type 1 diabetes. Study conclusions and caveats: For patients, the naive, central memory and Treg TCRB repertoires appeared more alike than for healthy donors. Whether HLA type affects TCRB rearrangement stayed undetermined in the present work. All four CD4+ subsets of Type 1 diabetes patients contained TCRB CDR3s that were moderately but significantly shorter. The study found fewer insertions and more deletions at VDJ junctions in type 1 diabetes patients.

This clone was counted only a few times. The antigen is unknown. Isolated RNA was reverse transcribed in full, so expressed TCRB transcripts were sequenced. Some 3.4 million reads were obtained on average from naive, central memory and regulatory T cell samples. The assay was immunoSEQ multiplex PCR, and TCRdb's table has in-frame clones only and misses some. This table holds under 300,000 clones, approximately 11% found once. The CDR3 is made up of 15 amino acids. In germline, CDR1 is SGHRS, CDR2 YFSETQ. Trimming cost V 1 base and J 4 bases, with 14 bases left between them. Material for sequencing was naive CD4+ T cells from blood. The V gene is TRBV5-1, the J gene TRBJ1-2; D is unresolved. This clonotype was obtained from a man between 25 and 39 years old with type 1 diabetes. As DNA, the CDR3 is TGCGCCAGCAGCTTGTACGACGCCGCGGCCTATGGCTACACCTTC. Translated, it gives CASSLYDAAAYGYTF.